The 30 T cell receptor beta chains in this list originate from one sample, sequenced in a study of blood T cell repertoires in COVID-19. The data were produced by immunoSEQ multiplex PCR, yet TCRdb's version contains in-frame clones alone and is incomplete. The table lists about 68,000 clones, about 89% of them singletons. The sequenced sample was peripheral blood. The origin of the receptors is a man between 50 and 59 years old with COVID-19, enrolled during active disease.

The rearrangement uses TRBV7-9 and TRBJ1-2; TRBD1 agrees at 7 bases. J lost 8 bases, V lost 5 bases, and 8 bases had no gene match. The CDR3 is 13 residues long. CDR1 and CDR2 (germline): SEHNR, FQNEAQ (reference sequence). CDR3 coding DNA: TGTGCCAGCAGCCCTCTCCAGGGGGGAGGCTACACCTTC. This encodes CASSPLQGGGYTF.

This chain connects TRBV28 to TRBJ2-5; D not certain. Trimming removed 6 bases at V and 4 bases at J, with 9 bases between. CDR1 is MDHEN and CDR2 is SYDVKM in the germline V gene. The CDR3 length is 12 residues. CDR3 sequence: CASRLRPETQYF. CDR3 in DNA: TGTGCCAGCAGACTCAGGCCAGAGACCCAGTACTTC. Supplemented by reference TRBV28 and TRBJ2-5, the full variable domain reads DVKVTQSSRYLVKRTGEKVFLECVQDMDHENMFWYRQDPGLGLRLIYFSYDVKMKEKGDIPEGYSVSREKKERFSLILESASTNQTSMYLCASRLRPETQYFGPGTRLLVL.

This clone appeared once. The chain links TRBV19 to TRBJ2-3; 16 nucleotides line up with TRBD2. The CDR3 has 17 residues. The V and J ends lost 5 bases and 4 bases, in that order; junction bases with no gene match: 6. CDR1 and CDR2 from the germline V gene are LNHDA and SQIVND (reference sequence). CDR3 sequence: CASSRGTSGRGADTQYF. CDR3 DNA sequence: TGTGCCAGTAGTCGGGGGACTAGCGGGAGGGGAGCAGATACGCAGTATTTT.

V gene TRBV7-2 combines with J gene TRBJ2-7, with D possibly TRBD1 on 5 matching bases. CDR1 SGHTA and CDR2 FQGNSA come from the germline V gene. The V end was cut by 1 base, the J end by 2 bases, with 15 bases between. The CDR3 has 16 residues. CDR3 bases: TGTGCCAGCAGCTTAGGGGCAGGGCGAGACCCCTACGAGCAGTACTTC. Protein product: CASSLGAGRDPYEQYF.

The count of this clone is one. This chain uses TRBV5-6 with TRBJ2-7; the match to TRBD1 covers 9 bases. V dropped 4 bases and J dropped 0; count of bases not matched to a gene: 11. The CDR3 has 17 residues. CDR1 is SGHDT and CDR2 is YYEEEE in the germline V gene. The CDR3 bases are TGTGCCAGCAGCCTATCGCCCGGGACAGGGTTCTCCTACGAGCAGTACTTC. This gives the protein CASSLSPGTGFSYEQYF. The full variable domain, rest sourced from reference TRBV5-6 and TRBJ2-7, is DAGVTQSPTHLIKTRGQQVTLRCSPKSGHDTVSWYQQALGQGPQFIFQYYEEEERQRGNFPDRFSGHQFPNYSSELNVNALLLGDSALYLCASSLSPGTGFSYEQYFGPGTRLTVT.

The V call is TRBV9, the J call TRBJ2-3; 12 bases map to TRBD2. The CDR3 length is 18 residues. Trimming took 0 bases from V and 0 from J; bases not matched to a gene: 5. Germline V gives CDR1 SGDLS, CDR2 YYNGEE. The DNA of the CDR3 is TGTGCCAGCAGCGTAGACCGGACTAGCGGGGCTAGCACAGATACGCAGTATTTT. Amino acid sequence: CASSVDRTSGASTDTQYF.

The chain links TRBV7-2 to TRBJ1-2; 7 nucleotides match TRBD1. V was pared by 6 bases and J by 1 base, with 5 bases of the junction left unmatched. The CDR3 is 14 residues long. Germline CDR1 and CDR2: SGHTA and FQGNSA. DNA of the CDR3: TGTGCCAGCAGAAAGACAGGGAATAACTATGGCTACACCTTC. Protein: CASRKTGNNYGYTF.

The rearrangement uses TRBV14 and TRBJ2-3, with 9 bases fitting TRBD2. Germline V gives CDR1 SGHDN, CDR2 FVKESK. There are 15 residues in the CDR3. The junction had 9 bases not matched to a gene; V was cut back by 5 bases and J by 6 bases. CDR3 coding DNA: TGTGCCAGCAGCGTCAGTAGCGGGGGTGCGGATACGCAGTATTTT. It codes for CASSVSSGGADTQYF.

J is TRBJ2-1 and V is TRBV27; the D gene is possibly TRBD1 (6 bases). The V end lost 3 bases, the J end lost 0 bases, and 9 bases lay between the germline ends. This CDR3 spans 15 amino acids. Germline V gene data show CDR1 as MNHEY and CDR2 as SMNVEV (reference sequence). The CDR3 coding sequence is TGTGCCAGCAGTTTTGACAGGAGCTCCTACAATGAGCAGTTCTTC. Amino acids: CASSFDRSSYNEQFF.

The chain joins TRBV18 to TRBJ2-4, with TRBD2 as a possible D gene (5 bases). V was cut by 2 bases and J by 1 base, with 15 bases left in between. The germline CDR1 and CDR2 sequences are KGHSH and LQKENI. The CDR3 runs to 17 residues. The CDR3 bases are TGTGCCAGCTCACCAGCCTGGCTAGCCTCGGCCAAAAACATTCAGTACTTC. Encoded protein: CASSPAWLASAKNIQYF.

The rearrangement joins TRBV19 to TRBJ2-2; D gene ambiguous. Per germline, CDR1 LNHDA and CDR2 SQIVND (reference sequence). The germline V and J ends were trimmed by 3 bases and 1 base, with 9 bases remaining between them. The CDR3 extends over 15 amino acids. CDR3 region: CASSIAAWNTGELFF. The CDR3 nucleotides read TGTGCCAGTAGTATCGCGGCCTGGAACACCGGGGAGCTGTTTTTT.

This chain links TRBV4-2 with TRBJ2-1; 9 bases agree with TRBD2. Trimming took 3 bases from V and 1 from J; bases not matched to a gene: 4. Germline CDR1 LGHNA, CDR2 YNFKEQ. The CDR3 runs to 16 residues. CDR3 in amino acids: CASSQFSGSSYNEQFF. As DNA, the CDR3 is TGTGCCAGCAGCCAGTTTAGCGGGAGTTCCTACAATGAGCAGTTCTTC.

The CDR3 region is CASNNGRQGTYEQYF. For the CDR3, the DNA is TGTGCCAGCAACAACGGTAGACAGGGAACCTACGAGCAGTACTTC. This chain connects TRBV6-6 to TRBJ2-7, with 7 nucleotides matching TRBD1. The CDR3 loop spans 15 amino acids. The trim removed 7 bases at V and 2 bases at J, leaving 11 bases unmatched. From germline, CDR1 is MNHNY and CDR2 SVGAGI (reference sequence).

J is TRBJ1-2 and V is TRBV5-4; 7 nucleotides line up with TRBD1. Germline CDR1 reads SGHNT; CDR2 reads YYREEE (reference sequence). The CDR3 contains 15 residues. The V and J ends lost 4 bases and 3 bases, in that order; junction bases with no gene match: 9. The CDR3 here is CASSRDRDYYYGYTF. The CDR3, as DNA: TGTGCCAGCAGCCGTGACAGGGATTACTACTATGGCTACACCTTC.

The chain couples TRBV9 to TRBJ1-1, with no clear D. Per the germline V gene, CDR1 is SGDLS and CDR2 is YYNGEE. CDR3 length equals 13 residues. The V gene lost 3 bases and the J gene lost 7 bases, with 13 bases spanning the gap. CDR3 DNA: TGTGCCAGCAGCGCGTTGGTCTACAGTGAAGCTTTCTTT. This encodes CASSALVYSEAFF.

The V and J genes are TRBV28 and TRBJ1-1; no definite D call. This CDR3 region has 13 residues. Looked up from germline, CDR1 is MDHEN and CDR2 is SYDVKM. With 2 bases removed from V and 1 base from J, the gap between germline ends came to 5 bases. Here the CDR3 reads CASSLIKNTEAFF. CDR3 sequence (DNA): TGTGCCAGCAGTTTAATAAAGAACACTGAAGCTTTCTTT.

J is TRBJ2-1 and V is TRBV19, with a tentative D call TRBD2 (5 bases). CDR1 and CDR2 (germline): LNHDA, SQIVND (reference sequence). This CDR3 spans 14 amino acids. Trimming shortened V by 1 base and J by 4 bases, and 8 bases separated the two germline ends. The chain's CDR3 is CASSIARTYNEQFF. DNA for the CDR3: TGTGCCAGTAGTATAGCTCGGACTTACAATGAGCAGTTCTTC.

V is TRBV6-6 and J is TRBJ2-5, with no clear D. The V end was cut by 8 bases, the J end by 1 base, with 14 bases between. The CDR3 is 14 residues long. Germline-derived CDR1 and CDR2 are MNHNY and SVGAGI (reference sequence). The CDR3 is CASRDSVLQETQYF. As DNA, the CDR3 is TGTGCCAGCCGCGATAGTGTGCTCCAAGAGACCCAGTACTTC.

The chain links TRBV30 to TRBJ2-7; 7 bases match TRBD1. The length of the CDR3 is 11 residues. The V segment lost 2 bases and the J segment 7 bases; nucleotides outside the gene matches: 2. In germline, CDR1 is GTSNPN, CDR2 SVGIG (reference sequence). CDR3 in DNA: TGTGCCTGGAGTAGGGACAGAGAGCAGTACTTC. As protein: CAWSRDREQYF.

The rearrangement links TRBV15 to TRBJ1-2, with D possibly matching TRBD1 (6 bases). V was shortened by 0 bases and J by 7 bases, with 15 bases between the two germline ends. Germline CDR1 LNHNV, CDR2 YYDKDF (reference sequence). This CDR3 spans 15 amino acids. The CDR3 region is CATSRDGAGVSGYTF. CDR3 coding DNA: TGTGCCACCAGCAGAGATGGGGCAGGGGTGAGTGGCTACACCTTC.

The genes are TRBV11-2 and TRBJ1-4; 9 bases are shared with TRBD1. The CDR3 totals 16 residues. Germline V gene lookup returns CDR1 SGHAT and CDR2 FQNNGV. With 5 bases clipped from V and 6 bases from J, the junction kept 10 bases outside the gene matches. CDR3 protein: CASSPPPGQGYEKLFF. The CDR3, as DNA: TGTGCCAGCAGCCCCCCCCCGGGACAGGGATATGAAAAACTGTTTTTT.

This rearrangement joins TRBV5-4 to TRBJ1-2, with D unresolved. CDR3 length equals 14 residues. Germline V CDR1 and CDR2: SGHNT, YYREEE (reference sequence). V was trimmed by 5 bases and J by 1 base, leaving 12 bases between them. CDR3 region: CASSRGESNYGYTF. CDR3 sequence (DNA): TGTGCCAGCAGTCGAGGAGAGAGTAACTATGGCTACACCTTC.

The CDR3 sequence is CASSMTGGTDTQYF. The CDR3 nucleotides read TGTGCCAGTAGTATGACAGGGGGCACAGATACGCAGTATTTT. The rearrangement links TRBV19 to TRBJ2-3, with 8 bases lining up with TRBD1. The CDR3 length is 14 residues. CDR1 and CDR2 from the germline V gene are LNHDA and SQIVND (reference sequence). The trim removed 3 bases at V and 1 base at J, leaving 0 bases unmatched.

The rearrangement joins TRBV7-9 to TRBJ1-1, with no clear D. V gave up 5 bases and J gave up 0 bases, with 10 bases separating them. The CDR3 length is 14 residues. Germline-derived CDR1 and CDR2 are SEHNR and FQNEAQ (reference sequence). The CDR3 region is CASSPNLLNTEAFF. The CDR3 nucleotides read TGTGCCAGCAGCCCTAATCTTCTGAACACTGAAGCTTTCTTT.

This chain connects TRBV19 to TRBJ2-3; possibly TRBD2 for D (6 bases). V lost 3 bases, J lost 2 bases, and 9 bases lay in between. This CDR3 is 14 amino acids long. Germline V CDR1 and CDR2: LNHDA, SQIVND (reference sequence). The CDR3 spells CASSMPSVTDTQYF. The CDR3 DNA sequence: TGTGCCAGTAGTATGCCTAGCGTCACAGATACGCAGTATTTT.

V and J are TRBV21-1 and TRBJ2-7; TRBD2, as called in the table, went unchecked against the DNA. TRBV21-1 is marked as a pseudogene. The length of the CDR3 is 14 residues. The DNA for the CDR3 is TGTGCCAGCAGCAAAGTAAATCGGGCCTACGAGCAGTACGTC. Protein sequence: CASSKVNRAYEQYV.

For the CDR3, the DNA is TGTGCCAGCAGTAAAGACAGGGGATCCGTTGGAAACACCATATATTTT. Amino acids: CASSKDRGSVGNTIYF. The rearrangement links TRBV9 to TRBJ1-3, with 8 positions matching TRBD1. The CDR3 runs to 16 residues. V was clipped by 5 bases and J by 3 bases; unmatched bases: 10. The germline V gene has CDR1 SGDLS and CDR2 YYNGEE.

Here the CDR3 DNA reads TGTGCCAGCAGTTACCCGGACAGGGGGGCAACGAGCACAGATACGCAGTATTTT. This sequence encodes CASSYPDRGATSTDTQYF. The rearrangement joins TRBV6-2 or TRBV6-3 to TRBJ2-3, with TRBD1 identical over 10 bases. Germline trimming cut 2 bases from V and 0 bases from J; bases unmatched to any gene: 8. The germline V gene encodes CDR1 MNHEY and CDR2 SVGEGT. CDR3 length: 18 residues.

V and J are TRBV9 and TRBJ1-6, with 8 bases that match TRBD1. This CDR3 has 14 residues. The V segment lost 3 bases and the J segment 9 bases; nucleotides outside the gene matches: 5. Germline-derived CDR1 and CDR2 are SGDLS and YYNGEE. DNA for the CDR3: TGTGCCAGCAGCGCCGGGACAGGAATTTCACCCCTCCACTTT. It translates to CASSAGTGISPLHF.

The rearrangement uses TRBV7-3 and TRBJ2-3, with D unresolved. CDR1 is SGHTA and CDR2 is FQGTGA in the germline V gene. V lost 2 bases and J lost 6, with 9 bases in between. The CDR3 length is 13 residues. Written as DNA, the CDR3 is TGTGCCAGCAGCTTAGGTCCTAGGGATACGCAGTATTTT. It translates to CASSLGPRDTQYF.